The 17 T cell receptor beta chains below were found in one sample sequenced in a study of patients and donors after allogeneic stem cell transplantation (dated by TCRdb to 2018 to 2020). The protocol used for the library was RT-PCR. Sequencing was carried out with a NextSeq 550. TCRdb reprocessing: public reads trimmed at Q25 with fastp, clones called with MiXCR, in-frame beta chains kept. Here each entry gathers all rows of one CDR3 protein and keeps the most common genes and DNA. This sample gives about 410,000 distinct CDR3 sequences in total; 16% of them show up just once. The ten largest make up just over 7% of the sample. Sequenced input: blood, either unsorted or a sorted T cell fraction (not recorded which). These receptors were obtained from a human donor who was either an allogeneic HSCT recipient or a stem cell or donor lymphocyte infusion donor (not recorded which). It is not recorded whose cells these are; they may come from a transplant donor.

The chain links TRBV7-9 to TRBJ1-3; D ambiguous. This CDR3 is built from 16 residues. Per germline, CDR1 SEHNR and CDR2 FQNEAQ (reference sequence). V was cut by 1 base and J by 0 bases, with 10 bases left in between. The CDR3 bases are TGTGCCAGCAGCTTAGAGATTCACCCCTCTGGAAACACCATATATTTT. Protein: CASSLEIHPSGNTIYF.

CDR3 loop: CASSWGLKGQSSYEQYF. CDR3 nucleotide sequence: TGTGCCAGCAGTTGGGGACTGAAGGGACAGAGCTCCTACGAGCAGTACTTC. The V gene is TRBV6-5, the J gene TRBJ2-7, with D maybe TRBD1 (7 bases). In germline, CDR1 is MNHEY, CDR2 SVGAGI. The CDR3 sequence is 17 residues long. V lost 4 bases and J lost 0, with 19 bases in between.

In this sample, this clonotype turned up many times. V is TRBV4-3 and J is TRBJ1-2; 7 nucleotides align to TRBD1. CDR3 size: 18 residues. V dropped 1 base and J dropped 4; count of bases not matched to a gene: 15. The germline CDR1 and CDR2 sequences are LGHNA and YSLEER. CDR3 amino acids: CASSQASGEGAPSYGYTF. The CDR3 DNA reads as TGCGCCAGCAGCCAAGCCTCGGGGGAGGGGGCACCATCCTATGGCTACACCTTC.

The chain couples TRBV19 to TRBJ2-1, with 12 bases lining up with TRBD2. The V gene end was trimmed by 3 bases and the J gene end by 0 bases; junction bases not matched to a gene: 6. CDR1 is LNHDA and CDR2 is SQIVND in the germline V gene (reference sequence). This CDR3 region has 18 residues. CDR3 sequence: CASSMRLAGVFSYNEQFF. DNA for the CDR3: TGTGCCAGTAGTATGAGACTAGCGGGGGTCTTCTCCTACAATGAGCAGTTCTTC.

This clonotype was counted at least ten times. V is TRBV12-3 or TRBV12-4 and J is TRBJ1-2, with 8 nucleotides matching TRBD1. V shed 5 bases, J shed 4 bases, and the junction held 9 bases outside the gene matches. This CDR3 is 15 amino acids long. CDR3 sequence (DNA): TGTGCCAGCAGTCCCCACCCGGACAGGGCCTATGGCTACACCTTC. Translating gives CASSPHPDRAYGYTF.

This clonotype was seen at least ten times. V gene TRBV20-1 combines with J gene TRBJ1-5; TRBD1 matches 9 bases. From germline, CDR1 is DFQATT and CDR2 SNEGSKA (reference sequence). The CDR3 runs to 13 residues. V was pared by 6 bases and J by 6 bases, with 6 bases of the junction left unmatched. The CDR3: CSASGTGLQPQHF. For the CDR3, the DNA is TGCAGTGCCTCCGGGACAGGGCTTCAGCCCCAGCATTTT.

This clonotype appeared a few times. V gene TRBV7-9 combines with J gene TRBJ1-1, with 7 bases matching TRBD1. With V trimmed by 1 base and J by 11 bases, 16 bases remained unmatched. Per germline, CDR1 SEHNR and CDR2 FQNEAQ (reference sequence). There are 16 residues in the CDR3. The CDR3 nucleotides read TGTGCCAGCAGCTTAGGATGGGAGACAGGGCCGGACAGGGCTTTCTTT. Residues: CASSLGWETGPDRAFF.

V usage is TRBV15 and J usage is TRBJ1-5; D may be TRBD1 (5 bases). Germline values: CDR1 LNHNV, CDR2 YYDKDF (reference sequence). The CDR3 has 19 residues. Trimming left V 1 base short and J 2 bases short, with 21 bases between. CDR3 sequence (DNA): TGTGCCACCAGCAGAGCCCCGAGGGGCAGGGATGGTGGCAATCAGCCCCAGCATTTT. It encodes CATSRAPRGRDGGNQPQHF.

The genes are TRBV7-9 and TRBJ1-3; D call uncertain. CDR3 length: 13 residues. The germline V gene has CDR1 SEHNR and CDR2 FQNEAQ (reference sequence). Trimming shortened V by 5 bases and J by 2 bases, and 7 bases separated the two germline ends. DNA for the CDR3: TGTGCCAGCAGCCACGAGACTGGAAACACCATATATTTT. Translating it yields CASSHETGNTIYF.

Only a few counts were recorded for this clonotype. The chain employs TRBV30 and TRBJ2-1; D possibly corresponds to TRBD2 (6 bases). This CDR3 is built from 9 residues. Germline V gene sequence: CDR1 GTSNPN, CDR2 SVGIG (reference sequence). Trimming removed 8 bases at V and 15 bases at J, with 14 bases between. CDR3 DNA: TGTGCCCGCGGGACTCCTCGGTTCTTC. Translation gives CARGTPRFF.

The rearrangement uses TRBV5-1 and TRBJ2-5; tentatively, D is TRBD1 or TRBD2 (9 bases each). CDR3 size: 17 residues. V lost 6 bases and J 4 bases, leaving 25 bases between the germline ends. In germline, CDR1 is SGHRS, CDR2 YFSETQ. The CDR3 reads CASTDRGSTSGPETQYF. Written as DNA, the CDR3 is TGCGCCAGCACCGACAGGGGGTCAACTAGCGGGCCAGAGACCCAGTACTTC.

V and J are TRBV20-1 and TRBJ1-1; D unresolved. CDR1 is DFQATT and CDR2 is SNEGSKA in the germline V gene (reference sequence). V lost 1 base to trimming and J lost 4 bases, with 13 bases between them. The CDR3 runs 14 residues. The CDR3 spells CSARVSGRSTEAFF. The CDR3 bases are TGCAGTGCTAGAGTCTCGGGGAGGAGCACTGAAGCTTTCTTT.

This clonotype turned up a few times. In DNA, the CDR3 is TGTGCCAGCAGCTTGGCCGGGAGGGGCGAGCAGTACTTC. Residues: CASSLAGRGEQYF. This rearrangement joins TRBV5-6 to TRBJ2-7, with 8 bases matching TRBD2. The germline gives CDR1 SGHDT, CDR2 YYEEEE. The CDR3 runs to 13 residues. After removal of 0 bases from V and 6 bases from J, the junction contained 2 bases not matched to a gene.

This clonotype came up a few times. The genes are TRBV5-1 and TRBJ2-1; 11 nucleotides line up with TRBD1. With 3 bases clipped from V and 8 bases from J, the junction kept 10 bases outside the gene matches. CDR3 length: 16 amino acids. CDR1 SGHRS and CDR2 YFSETQ come from the germline V gene. This CDR3 reads CASSSGQGVGVDEQFF. The CDR3 region has the DNA TGCGCCAGCAGCTCGGGACAGGGGGTTGGTGTCGATGAGCAGTTCTTC.

This clonotype was recorded many times. The genes are TRBV12-3 or TRBV12-4 and TRBJ2-5; 9 bases align to TRBD2. This CDR3 is 17 amino acids long. Trimming took 3 bases from V and 0 from J; bases not matched to a gene: 8. The CDR3 DNA is TGTGCCAGCAGTTTTCTCAGCGGGGGGACGTACCAAGAGACCCAGTACTTC. Amino acids: CASSFLSGGTYQETQYF.

This clonotype has just a few counts. The CDR3 sequence is CASSQGLVGETQYF. DNA of the CDR3: TGTGCCAGCAGCCAAGGACTCGTGGGGGAGACCCAGTACTTC. V is TRBV14 and J is TRBJ2-5; D is unclear. The CDR3 length is 14 residues. V lost 1 base and J lost 5, with 11 bases in between. The germline V gene encodes CDR1 SGHDN and CDR2 FVKESK. The whole variable domain, filled in from reference TRBV14 and TRBJ2-5, reads EAGVTQFPSHSVIEKGQTVTLRCDPISGHDNLYWYRRVMGKEIKFLLHFVKESKQDESGMPNNRFLAERTGGTYSTLKVQPAELEDSGVYFCASSQGLVGETQYFGPGTRLLVL.

A few counts support this clonotype. The gene calls are TRBV20-1 and TRBJ1-4, with 7 nucleotides matching TRBD1. Germline V gene data show CDR1 as DFQATT and CDR2 as SNEGSKA (reference sequence). The CDR3 runs to 15 residues. V dropped 4 bases and J dropped 4; count of bases not matched to a gene: 9. The DNA for the CDR3 is TGCAGTGCTATCCGCGGCAGGGGGAGTAATGAAAAACTGTTTTTT. This codes for CSAIRGRGSNEKLFF.